Below are 13 T cell receptor beta chains sequenced from a single sample in a study of immune evolution from preneoplasia to lung adenocarcinoma. Sequencing used immunoSEQ multiplex PCR; TCRdb keeps in-frame clones, though not all of them. This sample has 5,000 or so clones; around four fifths occur once, and the top ten carry 9.5% to 10%. Specimen: FFPE minimally invasive lung adenocarcinoma tissue. These receptors all come from a person aged 55-79 years with lung adenocarcinoma.

The genes are TRBV2 and TRBJ2-1, with D perhaps TRBD2 (6 bases). The germline V gene encodes CDR1 SNHLY and CDR2 FYNNEI. V shed 8 bases and J shed 6 bases, with 17 bases lying between them. This CDR3 region has 14 residues. The CDR3 loop is CASGRDLGSNEQFF. In DNA, the CDR3 is TGTGCCAGCGGCCGGGACTTGGGGTCCAATGAGCAGTTCTTC.

The V gene is TRBV11-1, the J gene TRBJ2-7; D uncertain. Trimming pared 0 bases from V and 3 bases from J, leaving 9 bases between. Looked up from germline, CDR1 is SGHAT and CDR2 is FQDESV (reference sequence). The CDR3 is made up of 14 amino acids. The CDR3 here is CASSLALGNYEQYF. For the CDR3, the DNA is TGTGCCAGCAGCTTAGCTTTAGGAAACTACGAGCAGTACTTC.

V is TRBV2 and J is TRBJ2-1; 8 positions agree with TRBD1. The CDR3 has 13 amino acids. The V and J ends lost 8 bases and 6 bases, in that order; junction bases with no gene match: 6. CDR1 SNHLY and CDR2 FYNNEI come from the germline V gene. In DNA form, the CDR3 reads TGTGCCAGCGGACAGGGACAAAGCAATGAGCAGTTCTTC. Its protein product is CASGQGQSNEQFF. Drawing the rest from reference TRBV2 and TRBJ2-1, the complete variable domain is EPEVTQTPSHQVTQMGQEVILRCVPISNHLYFYWYRQILGQKVEFLVSFYNNEISEKSEIFDDQFSVERPDGSNFTLKIRSTKLEDSAMYFCASGQGQSNEQFFGPGTRLTVL.

The chain links TRBV5-1 to TRBJ2-3; 14 bases align to TRBD2. The CDR3 covers 15 residues. Germline V gene lookup returns CDR1 SGHRS and CDR2 YFSETQ. With 4 bases clipped from V and 6 bases from J, the junction kept 4 bases outside the gene matches. This CDR3 is CASSPGLAGVDTQYF. The CDR3, as DNA: TGCGCCAGCAGCCCGGGACTAGCGGGAGTTGATACGCAGTATTTT.

This clone was seen once. The chain has TRBV9 and TRBJ2-7, with D perhaps TRBD2 (7 bases). The CDR3 is 13 amino acids. Germline V gene lookup returns CDR1 SGDLS and CDR2 YYNGEE. V lost 3 bases to trimming and J lost 2 bases, with 9 bases between them. CDR3 DNA sequence: TGTGCCAGCAGCGAGGGGGGGCCCTACGAGCAGTACTTC. Translation gives CASSEGGPYEQYF.

A note on this clone: Sequence at one end of the junction differs from germline and may be a read error. This chain uses TRBV2 with TRBJ1-2; D not certain. CDR3 length: 13 residues. Germline lookup yields CDR1 SNHLY and CDR2 FYNNEI. In DNA, the CDR3 is TGCGCCAGCACGAAGGACGGGAACTATGGCTACACCTTC. Protein sequence: CASTKDGNYGYTF.

CDR3 amino acids: CASSLFGAGSEQYF. CDR3 bases: TGTGCCAGCAGTTTATTTGGAGCGGGTTCCGAGCAGTACTTC. This chain joins TRBV28 and TRBJ2-7, with D perhaps TRBD2 (6 bases). CDR3 length: 14 amino acids. Germline loops: CDR1 MDHEN, CDR2 SYDVKM. Deletions cut 1 base from V and 6 bases from J, with 13 bases between.

V gene TRBV30 combines with J gene TRBJ2-1; no clear D gene. From germline, CDR1 is GTSNPN and CDR2 SVGIG (reference sequence). CDR3 length: 14 residues. Between the trimmed V and J ends, which lost 4 bases and 2 bases, there was a span of 12 bases. The CDR3 region has the DNA TGTGCCTGGAAGAGCGCATCTACCTACAATGAGCAGTTCTTC. Translated: CAWKSASTYNEQFF.

The CDR3 reads CASSDRTSGRTGSYNEQFF. The CDR3 region has the DNA TGTGCCAGCAGCGACAGGACTAGCGGGAGGACCGGCTCCTACAATGAGCAGTTCTTC. The rearrangement joins TRBV9 to TRBJ2-1; TRBD2 matches at 14 bases. J was trimmed by 0 bases and V by 3 bases; bases with no gene match: 8. CDR1 is SGDLS, CDR2 YYNGEE, per germline. The CDR3 length is 19 residues.

V and J are TRBV30 and TRBJ2-7; D may match TRBD1 or TRBD2 (6 bases each). Germline CDR1 GTSNPN, CDR2 SVGIG (reference sequence). V lost 5 bases and J lost 0, with 20 bases in between. The CDR3 contains 16 residues. The CDR3 sequence: CAWGGGLARRSYEQYF. The CDR3 DNA is TGTGCCTGGGGAGGGGGTCTAGCGCGTCGCTCCTACGAGCAGTACTTC.

The J gene is TRBJ1-3, the V gene TRBV29-1, with 11 bases lining up with TRBD1. V gave up 6 bases and J gave up 6 bases; unmatched junction bases: 4. This CDR3 spans 13 amino acids. The V gene's germline CDR1 is SQVTM and CDR2 ANQGSEA. CDR3 in DNA: TGCAGCGTAGGGACAGGGGGTGAAAACACCATATATTTT. Protein product: CSVGTGGENTIYF.

V and J are TRBV5-1 and TRBJ1-1, with unresolved D. This CDR3 is 14 amino acids long. Looked up from germline, CDR1 is SGHRS and CDR2 is YFSETQ. The V gene lost 1 base and the J gene lost 3 bases, with 10 bases spanning the gap. CDR3 region: CASSLIGKDTEAFF. CDR3 coding DNA: TGCGCCAGCAGCTTGATCGGGAAGGACACTGAAGCTTTCTTT.

V usage is TRBV28 and J usage is TRBJ2-7; the match to TRBD2 covers 9 bases. CDR3 length equals 13 residues. From germline, CDR1 is MDHEN and CDR2 SYDVKM. V lost 4 bases and J lost 2; bases outside the gene matches: 0. The CDR3 sequence is CASSSSGTYEQYF. The CDR3 nucleotides are TGTGCCAGCAGTTCTAGCGGGACCTACGAGCAGTACTTC.